One and the same sample provided the 14 T cell receptor beta chains below, sequenced in a study of cytomegalovirus exposure and HLA in healthy donors. The PCR made use of 60 Vbeta and 13 Jbeta primers. This table comes from immunoSEQ multiplex PCR, and its TCRdb copy is limited to in-frame clones, with some not included. The profile covers 170,000 or so clones, with roughly four fifths appearing a single time and 4.8% taken by the ten largest. The sample consisted of PBMCs. Receptor source: a girl aged 5 to 17 in good health and CMV-seropositive.

The rearrangement uses TRBV4-1 and TRBJ1-1; a weak D match, TRBD1 (6 bases). Germline values: CDR1 MGHRA, CDR2 YSYEKL. The V and J ends lost 1 base and 5 bases respectively, with 11 bases between them. This CDR3 has 14 amino acids. The CDR3 reads CASSQADRPTEAFF. The CDR3 DNA follows: TGCGCCAGCAGCCAAGCGGACAGACCAACTGAAGCTTTCTTT.

The chain employs TRBV12-5 and TRBJ2-1; 9 bases fit TRBD2. CDR1 LGHNT and CDR2 FRNRAP come from the germline V gene. This CDR3 has 14 amino acids. With 6 bases clipped from V and 9 bases from J, the junction kept 9 bases outside the gene matches. CDR3 coding DNA: TGTGCTAGTGGCCCCCCCGTGACTAGCGGTGAGCAGTTCTTC. Translated, it gives CASGPPVTSGEQFF.

The V gene is TRBV7-8, the J gene TRBJ1-5, with 7 positions matching TRBD1. This CDR3 has 15 amino acids. Germline V lookup: CDR1 SGHVS, CDR2 FQNEAQ. V was clipped by 5 bases and J by 0 bases; unmatched bases: 4. DNA for the CDR3: TGTGCCAGCAGCCCAGGACAGGTTAGCAATCAGCCCCAGCATTTT. Its translation: CASSPGQVSNQPQHF.

This chain uses TRBV9 with TRBJ2-1, with 7 bases that match TRBD1. Germline values: CDR1 SGDLS, CDR2 YYNGEE. CDR3 length: 19 residues. Losses at the gene ends were 1 base for V and 5 bases for J; bases not matched to a gene: 18. The DNA for the CDR3 is TGTGCCAGCAGCGTATATCTCGTTGGGGCAGGGGGTCAGGACAATGAGCAGTTCTTC. Its translation is CASSVYLVGAGGQDNEQFF.

J is TRBJ2-5 and V is TRBV9; 7 positions match TRBD1. The CDR3 runs 14 residues. The germline V gene has CDR1 SGDLS and CDR2 YYNGEE. Germline trimming cut 3 bases from V and 1 base from J; bases unmatched to any gene: 3. The CDR3 DNA is TGTGCCAGCAGCGCCTGGACAGGCCAAGAGACCCAGTACTTC. Its translation: CASSAWTGQETQYF.

The J gene is TRBJ1-1, the V gene TRBV27; 9 bases map to TRBD1. The V segment lost 6 bases and the J segment 3 bases; nucleotides outside the gene matches: 11. The CDR3 consists of 16 residues. Germline lookup yields CDR1 MNHEY and CDR2 SMNVEV (reference sequence). CDR3 nucleotide sequence: TGTGCCAGCAGACACAGGGGGCGAACTCCTTACACTGAAGCTTTCTTT. Translated: CASRHRGRTPYTEAFF.

The chain couples TRBV7-3 to TRBJ1-1; 8 bases are a match to TRBD1. CDR3 length: 15 amino acids. Germline CDR1 SGHTA, CDR2 FQGTGA. The ends lost 2 bases at V and 0 bases at J; junction bases unmatched: 2. CDR3 in amino acids: CASSLSGGLNTEAFF. CDR3 nucleotides: TGTGCCAGCAGCTTATCAGGGGGCCTGAACACTGAAGCTTTCTTT.

The rearrangement joins TRBV5-1 to TRBJ2-7; a weak D match, TRBD1 (7 bases). Trimming took off 1 base at V and 0 bases at J, with 17 bases between the two ends. The CDR3 sequence is 17 residues long. Germline CDR1 SGHRS, CDR2 YFSETQ. The chain's CDR3 is CASSLNSGDRYSYEQYF. The CDR3 coding sequence is TGCGCCAGCAGCTTGAATTCGGGGGACAGATACTCCTACGAGCAGTACTTC.

V and J are TRBV6-5 and TRBJ1-1, with 7 bases matching TRBD1. Germline V gene data show CDR1 as MNHEY and CDR2 as SVGAGI. The CDR3 totals 14 residues. Trimming removed 6 bases from V and 1 base from J; junction bases left unmatched: 5. The CDR3 nucleotides read TGTGCCAGCAGGAGACAGGGAGGGAACACTGAAGCTTTCTTT. The encoded protein is CASRRQGGNTEAFF.

The chain uses TRBV6-5 and TRBJ2-3; 9 positions match TRBD2. Per germline, CDR1 MNHEY and CDR2 SVGAGI. Trimming took 10 bases from V and 8 from J; bases not matched to a gene: 10. The CDR3 runs 13 residues. The CDR3 loop reads CAIRGGGGGTQYF. CDR3 nucleotides: TGTGCCATCCGCGGGGGGGGTGGGGGTACGCAGTATTTT.

The chain joins TRBV6-6 to TRBJ1-1, with no clear D. This CDR3 has 14 amino acids. Germline CDR1 is MNHNY and CDR2 is SVGAGI (reference sequence). V gave up 3 bases and J gave up 0 bases, with 8 bases separating them. The CDR3 is CASSYEDMNTEAFF. CDR3 DNA sequence: TGTGCCAGCAGTTATGAAGACATGAACACTGAAGCTTTCTTT.

The chain carries TRBV6-5 and TRBJ1-4, with a possible D match to TRBD1 (5 bases). Germline CDR1 MNHEY, CDR2 SVGAGI. This CDR3 has 15 amino acids. The germline V and J ends were trimmed by 3 bases and 5 bases, with 13 bases remaining between them. The CDR3 reads CASSYSGGSNEKLFF. CDR3 in DNA: TGTGCCAGCAGTTATTCGGGGGGTTCGAATGAAAAACTGTTTTTT.

The chain recombines TRBV7-6 with TRBJ2-7; tentatively, D is TRBD2 (6 bases). This CDR3 has 13 residues. The germline V gene has CDR1 SGHVS and CDR2 FNYEAQ. Trimming cost V 4 bases and J 8 bases, with 15 bases left between them. The CDR3 loop reads CASSSLTSRQQYF. The DNA of the CDR3 is TGTGCCAGCAGCTCCTTGACTAGTCGCCAGCAGTACTTC.

The gene calls are TRBV9 and TRBJ2-7; no clear D gene. Germline V gene lookup returns CDR1 SGDLS and CDR2 YYNGEE. Trimming cost V 4 bases and J 1 base, with 9 bases left between them. The CDR3 length is 13 residues. CDR3 in amino acids: CASSPTDSYEQYF. The DNA for the CDR3 is TGTGCCAGCAGCCCGACTGATTCCTACGAGCAGTACTTC.